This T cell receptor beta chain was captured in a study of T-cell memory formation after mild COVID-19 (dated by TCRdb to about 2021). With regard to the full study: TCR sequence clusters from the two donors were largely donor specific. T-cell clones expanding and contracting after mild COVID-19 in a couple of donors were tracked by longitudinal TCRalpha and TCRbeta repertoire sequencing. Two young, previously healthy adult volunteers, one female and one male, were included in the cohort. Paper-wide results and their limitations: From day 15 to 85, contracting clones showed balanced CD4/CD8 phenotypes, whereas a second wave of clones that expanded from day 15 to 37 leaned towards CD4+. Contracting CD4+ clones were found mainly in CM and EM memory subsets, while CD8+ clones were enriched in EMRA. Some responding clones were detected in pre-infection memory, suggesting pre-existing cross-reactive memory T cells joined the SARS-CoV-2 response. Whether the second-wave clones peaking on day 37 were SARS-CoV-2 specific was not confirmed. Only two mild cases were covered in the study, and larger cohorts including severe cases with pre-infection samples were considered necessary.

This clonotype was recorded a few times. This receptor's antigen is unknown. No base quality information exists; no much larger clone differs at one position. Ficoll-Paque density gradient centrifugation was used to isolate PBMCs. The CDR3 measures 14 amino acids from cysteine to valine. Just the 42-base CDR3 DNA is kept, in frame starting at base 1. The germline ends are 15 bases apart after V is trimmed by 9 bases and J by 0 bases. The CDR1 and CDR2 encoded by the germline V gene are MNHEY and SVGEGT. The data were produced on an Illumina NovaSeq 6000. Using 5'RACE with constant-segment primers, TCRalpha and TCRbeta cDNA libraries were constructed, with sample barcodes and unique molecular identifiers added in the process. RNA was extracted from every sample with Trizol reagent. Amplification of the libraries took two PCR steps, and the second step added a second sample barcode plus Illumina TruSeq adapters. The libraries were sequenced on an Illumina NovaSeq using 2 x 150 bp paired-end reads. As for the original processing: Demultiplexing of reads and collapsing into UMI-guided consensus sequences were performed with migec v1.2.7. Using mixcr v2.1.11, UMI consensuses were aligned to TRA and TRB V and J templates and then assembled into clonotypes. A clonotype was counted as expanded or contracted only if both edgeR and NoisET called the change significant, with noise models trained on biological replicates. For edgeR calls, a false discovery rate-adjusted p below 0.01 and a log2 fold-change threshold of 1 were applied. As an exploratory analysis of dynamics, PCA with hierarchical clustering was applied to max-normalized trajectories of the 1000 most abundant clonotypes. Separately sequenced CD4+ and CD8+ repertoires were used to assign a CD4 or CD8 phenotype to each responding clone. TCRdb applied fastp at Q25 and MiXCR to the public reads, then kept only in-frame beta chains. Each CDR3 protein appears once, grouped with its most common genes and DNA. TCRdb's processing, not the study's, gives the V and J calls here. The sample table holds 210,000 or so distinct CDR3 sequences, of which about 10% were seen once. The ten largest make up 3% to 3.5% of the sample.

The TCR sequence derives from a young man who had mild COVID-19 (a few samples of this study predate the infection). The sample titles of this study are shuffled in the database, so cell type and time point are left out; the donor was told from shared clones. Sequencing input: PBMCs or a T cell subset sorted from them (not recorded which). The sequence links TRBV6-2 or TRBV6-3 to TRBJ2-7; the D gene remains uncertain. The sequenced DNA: TGTGCCAGTAAAGGACGGGCGAGCTCCTACGAGCAGTACGTC. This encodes CASKGRASSYEQYV.